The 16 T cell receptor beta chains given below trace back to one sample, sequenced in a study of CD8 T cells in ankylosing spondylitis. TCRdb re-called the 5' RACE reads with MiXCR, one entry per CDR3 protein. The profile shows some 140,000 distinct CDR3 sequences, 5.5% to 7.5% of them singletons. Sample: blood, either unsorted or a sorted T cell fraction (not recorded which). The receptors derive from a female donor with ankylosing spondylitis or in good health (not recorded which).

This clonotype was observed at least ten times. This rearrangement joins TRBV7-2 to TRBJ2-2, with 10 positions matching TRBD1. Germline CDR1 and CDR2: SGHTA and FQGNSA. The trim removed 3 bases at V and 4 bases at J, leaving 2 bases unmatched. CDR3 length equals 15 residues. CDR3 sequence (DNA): TGTGCCAGCAGCTTTCGGACAGGGGGCACCGGGGAGCTGTTTTTT. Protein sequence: CASSFRTGGTGELFF.

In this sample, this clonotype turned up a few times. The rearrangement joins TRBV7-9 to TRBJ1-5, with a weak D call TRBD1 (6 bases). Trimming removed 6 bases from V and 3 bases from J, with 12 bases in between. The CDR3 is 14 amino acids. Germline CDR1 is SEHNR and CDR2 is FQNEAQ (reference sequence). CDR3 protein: CASSFDRPNQPQHF. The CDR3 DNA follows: TGTGCCAGCAGTTTTGACAGGCCCAATCAGCCCCAGCATTTT. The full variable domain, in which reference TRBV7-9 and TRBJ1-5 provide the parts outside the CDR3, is DTGVSQNPRHKITKRGQNVTFRCDPISEHNRLYWYRQTLGQGPEFLTYFQNEAQLEKSRLLSDRFSAERPKGSFSTLEIQRTEQGDSAMYLCASSFDRPNQPQHFGDGTRLSIL.

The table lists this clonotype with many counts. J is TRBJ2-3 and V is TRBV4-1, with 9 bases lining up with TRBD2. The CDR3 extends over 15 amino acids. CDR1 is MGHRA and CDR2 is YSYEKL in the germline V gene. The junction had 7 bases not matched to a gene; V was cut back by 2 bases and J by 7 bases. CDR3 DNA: TGCGCCAGCAGCCAATTCATAGCGGGGGTTAATACGCAGTATTTT. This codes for CASSQFIAGVNTQYF.

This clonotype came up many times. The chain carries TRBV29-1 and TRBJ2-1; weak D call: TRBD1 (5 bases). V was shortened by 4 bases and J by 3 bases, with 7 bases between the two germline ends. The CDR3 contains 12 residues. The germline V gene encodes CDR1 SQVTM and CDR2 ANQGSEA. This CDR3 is CSVVQGYNEQFF. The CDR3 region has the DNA TGCAGCGTTGTGCAGGGCTACAATGAGCAGTTCTTC.

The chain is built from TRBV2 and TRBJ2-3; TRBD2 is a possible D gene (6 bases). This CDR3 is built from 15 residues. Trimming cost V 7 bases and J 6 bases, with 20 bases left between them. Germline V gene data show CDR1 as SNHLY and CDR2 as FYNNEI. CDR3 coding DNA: TGTGCCAGCACCCGATTACGGGGGACCGGGGATACGCAGTATTTT. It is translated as CASTRLRGTGDTQYF.

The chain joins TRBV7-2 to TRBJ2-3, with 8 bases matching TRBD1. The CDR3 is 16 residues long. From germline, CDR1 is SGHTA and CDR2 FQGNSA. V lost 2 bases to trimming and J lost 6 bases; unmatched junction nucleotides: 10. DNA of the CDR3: TGTGCCAGCAGCTTAATCGGGCAGGGGGCGTCGGATACGCAGTATTTT. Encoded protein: CASSLIGQGASDTQYF.

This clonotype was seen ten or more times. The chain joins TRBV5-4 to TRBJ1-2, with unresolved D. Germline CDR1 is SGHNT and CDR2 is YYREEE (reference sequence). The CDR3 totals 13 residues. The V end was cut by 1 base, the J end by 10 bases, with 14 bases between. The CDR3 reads CASSLSGITDYTF. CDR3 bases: TGTGCCAGCAGCTTGTCCGGGATTACAGACTACACCTTC. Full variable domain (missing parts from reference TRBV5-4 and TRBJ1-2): ETGVTQSPTHLIKTRGQQVTLRCSSQSGHNTVSWYQQALGQGPQFIFQYYREEENGRGNFPPRFSGLQFPNYSSELNVNALELDDSALYLCASSLSGITDYTFGSGTRLTVV.

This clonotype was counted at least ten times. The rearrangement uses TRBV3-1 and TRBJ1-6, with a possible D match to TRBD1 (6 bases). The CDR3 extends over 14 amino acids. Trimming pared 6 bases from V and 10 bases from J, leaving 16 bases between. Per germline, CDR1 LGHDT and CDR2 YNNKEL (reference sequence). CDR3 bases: TGTGCCAGCAGTCCAGGGGATGGCGGATCACCCCTCCACTTT. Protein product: CASSPGDGGSPLHF.

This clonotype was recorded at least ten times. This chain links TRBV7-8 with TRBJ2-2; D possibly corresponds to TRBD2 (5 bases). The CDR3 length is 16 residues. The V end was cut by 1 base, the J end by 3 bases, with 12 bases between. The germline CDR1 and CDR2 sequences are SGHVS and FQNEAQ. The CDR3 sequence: CASSLVPGWDTGELFF. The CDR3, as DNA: TGTGCCAGCAGCTTAGTTCCGGGATGGGACACCGGGGAGCTGTTTTTT.

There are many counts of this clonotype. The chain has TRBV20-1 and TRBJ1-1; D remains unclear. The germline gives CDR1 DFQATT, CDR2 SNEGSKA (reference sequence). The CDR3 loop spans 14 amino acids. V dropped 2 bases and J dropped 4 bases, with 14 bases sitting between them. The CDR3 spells CSARSTLLSTEAFF. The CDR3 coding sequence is TGCAGTGCTAGAAGTACCCTTCTGAGCACTGAAGCTTTCTTT.

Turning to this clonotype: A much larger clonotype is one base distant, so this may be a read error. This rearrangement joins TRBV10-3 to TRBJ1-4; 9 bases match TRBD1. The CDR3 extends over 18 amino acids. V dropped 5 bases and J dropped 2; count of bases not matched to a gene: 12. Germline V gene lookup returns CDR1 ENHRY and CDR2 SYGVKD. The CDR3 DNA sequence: TGTGCCATCAGTCGGTGGGGACAGGGCACCGCGACTAATGAAAAACTGTTTTTT. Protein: CAISRWGQGTATNEKLFF.

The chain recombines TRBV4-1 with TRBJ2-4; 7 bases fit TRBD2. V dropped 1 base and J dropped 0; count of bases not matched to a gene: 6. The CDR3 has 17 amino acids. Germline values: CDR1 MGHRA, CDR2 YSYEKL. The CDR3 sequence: CASSQVGGYLAKNIQYF. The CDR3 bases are TGCGCCAGCAGCCAAGTCGGGGGGTACCTAGCCAAAAACATTCAGTACTTC.

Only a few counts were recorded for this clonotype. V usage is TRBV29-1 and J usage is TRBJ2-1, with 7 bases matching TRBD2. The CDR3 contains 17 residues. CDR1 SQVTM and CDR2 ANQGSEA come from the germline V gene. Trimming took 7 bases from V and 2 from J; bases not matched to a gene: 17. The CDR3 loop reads CSAVPGSSGGTYNEQFF. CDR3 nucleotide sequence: TGCAGCGCCGTCCCAGGTTCTAGCGGCGGTACCTACAATGAGCAGTTCTTC.

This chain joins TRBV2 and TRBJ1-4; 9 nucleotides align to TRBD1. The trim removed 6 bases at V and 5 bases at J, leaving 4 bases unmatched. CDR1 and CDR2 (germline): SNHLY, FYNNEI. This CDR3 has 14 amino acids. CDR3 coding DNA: TGTGCCAGCAGGGCCGGGACAGGGAATGAAAAACTGTTTTTT. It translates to CASRAGTGNEKLFF.

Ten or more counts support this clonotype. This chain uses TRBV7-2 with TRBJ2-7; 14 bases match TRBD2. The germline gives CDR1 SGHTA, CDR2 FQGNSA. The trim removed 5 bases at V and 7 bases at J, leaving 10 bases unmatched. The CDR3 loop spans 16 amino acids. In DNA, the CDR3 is TGTGCCAGCAGCAGCGGGACTAGCGGGGGTCGTTGGGAGCAGTACTTC. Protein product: CASSSGTSGGRWEQYF. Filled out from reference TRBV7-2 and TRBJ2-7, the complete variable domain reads GAGVSQSPSNKVTEKGKDVELRCDPISGHTALYWYRQSLGQGLEFLIYFQGNSAPDKSGLPSDRFSAERTGGSVSTLTIQRTQQEDSAVYLCASSSGTSGGRWEQYFGPGTRLTVT.

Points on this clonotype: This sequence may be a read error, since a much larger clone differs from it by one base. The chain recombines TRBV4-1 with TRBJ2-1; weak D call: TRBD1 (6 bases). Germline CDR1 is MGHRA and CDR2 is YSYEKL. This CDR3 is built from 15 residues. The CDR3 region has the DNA TGCGCCAACAGCCTGGGACACCTACTGAACAATGAGCAGTTCTTC. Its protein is CANSLGHLLNNEQFF.